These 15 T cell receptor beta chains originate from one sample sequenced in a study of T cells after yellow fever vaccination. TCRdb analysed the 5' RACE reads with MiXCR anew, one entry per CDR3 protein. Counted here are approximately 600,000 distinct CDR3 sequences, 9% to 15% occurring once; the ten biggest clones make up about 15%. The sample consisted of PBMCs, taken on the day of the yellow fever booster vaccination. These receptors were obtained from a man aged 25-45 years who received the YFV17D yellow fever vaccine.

The CDR3 DNA reads as TGTGCCAGCAGCTTAAGGAGCGCAGGCCTCCATGACGAGCAGTACTTC. Protein sequence: CASSLRSAGLHDEQYF. The J gene is TRBJ2-7, the V gene TRBV7-9; D is unclear. Trimming cost V 2 bases and J 5 bases, with 19 bases left between them. The CDR3 consists of 16 residues. Germline CDR1 is SEHNR and CDR2 is FQNEAQ (reference sequence).

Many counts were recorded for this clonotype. CDR3 nucleotide sequence: TGTGCCAGCAGTGCTAGCGTTTACAATGAGCAGTTCTTC. It translates to CASSASVYNEQFF. This chain uses TRBV6-4 with TRBJ2-1, with D tentatively TRBD2 (6 bases). The CDR3 totals 13 residues. Germline CDR1 reads MRHNA; CDR2 reads SNTAGT. The V end lost 4 bases, the J end lost 4 bases, and 8 bases lay between the germline ends.

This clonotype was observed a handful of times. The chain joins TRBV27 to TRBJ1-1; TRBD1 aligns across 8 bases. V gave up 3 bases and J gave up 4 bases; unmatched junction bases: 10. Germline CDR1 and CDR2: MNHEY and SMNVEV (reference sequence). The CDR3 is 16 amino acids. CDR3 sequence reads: CASSFGQGGFATEAFF. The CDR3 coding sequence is TGTGCCAGCAGTTTCGGACAGGGCGGTTTTGCCACTGAAGCTTTCTTT.

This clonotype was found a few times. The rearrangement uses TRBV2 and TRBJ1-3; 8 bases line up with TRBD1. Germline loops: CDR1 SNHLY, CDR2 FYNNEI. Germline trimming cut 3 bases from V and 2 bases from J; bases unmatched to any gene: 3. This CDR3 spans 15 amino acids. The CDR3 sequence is CASSDRGLTGNTIYF. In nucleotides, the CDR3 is TGTGCCAGCAGTGACAGGGGGCTAACTGGAAACACCATATATTTT.

CDR3 nucleotide sequence: TGTGCCAGCAGCGTAGACACGGACTACAATGAGCAGTTCTTC. Its translation: CASSVDTDYNEQFF. This chain joins TRBV9 and TRBJ2-1; D uncertain. Trimming cost V 0 bases and J 3 bases, with 7 bases left between them. The CDR3 is made up of 14 amino acids. Germline loops: CDR1 SGDLS, CDR2 YYNGEE.

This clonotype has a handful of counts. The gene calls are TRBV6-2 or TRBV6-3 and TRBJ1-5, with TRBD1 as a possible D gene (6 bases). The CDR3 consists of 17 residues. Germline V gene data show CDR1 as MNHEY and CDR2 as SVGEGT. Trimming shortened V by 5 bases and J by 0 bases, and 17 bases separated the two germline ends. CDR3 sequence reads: CASSPRGIGGSNQPQHF. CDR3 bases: TGTGCCAGCAGTCCCCGGGGGATAGGGGGTAGCAATCAGCCCCAGCATTTT.

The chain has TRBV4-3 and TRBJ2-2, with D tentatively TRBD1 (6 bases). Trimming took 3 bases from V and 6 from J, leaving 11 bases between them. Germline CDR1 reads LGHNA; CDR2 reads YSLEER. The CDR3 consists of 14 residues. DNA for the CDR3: TGCGCCAGCAGCCATACTAACAGGGCCGGGGAGCTGTTTTTT. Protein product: CASSHTNRAGELFF.

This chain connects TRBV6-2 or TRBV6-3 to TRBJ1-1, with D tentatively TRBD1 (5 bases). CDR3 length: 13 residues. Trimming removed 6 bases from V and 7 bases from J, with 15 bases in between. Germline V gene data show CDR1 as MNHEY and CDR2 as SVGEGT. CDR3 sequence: CASSQNRDLEAFF. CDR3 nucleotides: TGTGCCAGCAGCCAAAACCGGGACCTTGAAGCTTTCTTT.

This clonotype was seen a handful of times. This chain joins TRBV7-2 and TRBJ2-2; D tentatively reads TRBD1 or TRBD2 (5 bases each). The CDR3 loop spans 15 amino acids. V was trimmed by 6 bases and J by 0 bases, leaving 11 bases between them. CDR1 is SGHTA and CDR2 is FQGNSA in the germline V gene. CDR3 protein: CASRRVGANTGELFF. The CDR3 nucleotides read TGTGCCAGCAGACGAGTGGGGGCGAACACCGGGGAGCTGTTTTTT.

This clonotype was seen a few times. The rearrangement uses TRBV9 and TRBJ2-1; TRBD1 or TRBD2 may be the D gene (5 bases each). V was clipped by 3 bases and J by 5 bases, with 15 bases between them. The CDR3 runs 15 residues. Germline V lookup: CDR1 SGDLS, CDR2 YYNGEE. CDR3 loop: CASSDRVRGNNEQFF. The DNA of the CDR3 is TGTGCCAGCAGCGACAGAGTGAGGGGAAACAATGAGCAGTTCTTC. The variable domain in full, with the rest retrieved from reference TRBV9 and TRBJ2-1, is DSGVTQTPKHLITATGQRVTLRCSPRSGDLSVYWYQQSLDQGLQFLIQYYNGEERAKGNILERFSAQQFPDLHSELNLSSLELGDSALYFCASSDRVRGNNEQFFGPGTRLTVL.

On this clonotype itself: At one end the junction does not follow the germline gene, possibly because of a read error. CDR3 coding DNA: TGCTGTGCTAGAGATGTGGAGGGACAGGGGGCCTACGAGCAGTACTTC. Translating it yields CCARDVEGQGAYEQYF. The chain recombines TRBV20-1 with TRBJ2-7; 11 bases are shared with TRBD1. The V gene's germline CDR1 is DFQATT and CDR2 SNEGSKA (reference sequence). The CDR3 contains 16 residues.

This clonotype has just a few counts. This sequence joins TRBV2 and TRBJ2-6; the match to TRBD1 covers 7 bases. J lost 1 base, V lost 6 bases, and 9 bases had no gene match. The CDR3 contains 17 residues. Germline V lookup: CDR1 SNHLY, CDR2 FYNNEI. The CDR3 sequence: CASSSTGTRSGANVLTF. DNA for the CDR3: TGTGCCAGCAGCTCGACAGGGACGAGGTCTGGGGCCAACGTCCTGACTTTC.

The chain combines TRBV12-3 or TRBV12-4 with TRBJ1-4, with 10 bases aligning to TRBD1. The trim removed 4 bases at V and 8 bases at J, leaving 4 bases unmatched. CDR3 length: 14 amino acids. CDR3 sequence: CASSSGTGVEKLFF. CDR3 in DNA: TGTGCCAGCAGTTCCGGGACAGGGGTCGAAAAACTGTTTTTT.

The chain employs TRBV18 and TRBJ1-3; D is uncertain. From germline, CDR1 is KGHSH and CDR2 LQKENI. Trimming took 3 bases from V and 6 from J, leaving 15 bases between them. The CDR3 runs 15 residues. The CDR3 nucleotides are TGTGCCAGCTCACCTTACAGTATCGGGATAAACACCATATATTTT. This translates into CASSPYSIGINTIYF.

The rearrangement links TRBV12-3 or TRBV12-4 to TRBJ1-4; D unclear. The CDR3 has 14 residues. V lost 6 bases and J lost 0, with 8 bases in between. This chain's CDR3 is CASRVTTTNEKLFF. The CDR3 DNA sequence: TGTGCCAGCAGAGTGACGACAACTAATGAAAAACTGTTTTTT.